The 16 T cell receptor beta chains below were found in one sample sequenced in a study of blood T cells in healthy people across ages (dated by TCRdb to between 2015 and 2017). The library was obtained by 5' RACE. Sequencing relied on an Illumina HiSeq 2500. A second roughly 6 to 12 cycle PCR used a sample-barcoded 5' primer and a J-beta primer mix. The public reads were quality trimmed at Q25 with fastp and then assembled into clones with MiXCR by TCRdb, keeping productive beta chains. Merged by CDR3 protein, the rows form single entries marked with the most common genes and DNA. This sample comprises some 1,000,000 distinct CDR3 sequences, almost 25% of them detected only once. Clones ranked in the top ten supply around 0.75% of the sample. These data were likewise used in another study, on T cells of mothers and their children.

The material sequenced was blood. These receptors were collected from a girl between 2 and 10 years old in good health.

The V call is TRBV29-1, the J call TRBJ2-1; 11 bases align to TRBD1. The J call is doubtful: the DNA matches TRBJ2-5 better. Germline CDR1 SQVTM, CDR2 ANQGSEA. The CDR3 is 13 amino acids. The CDR3 region is CSVGQGAGGTQYF. CDR3 bases: TGCAGCGTCGGACAGGGGGCTGGAGGGACCCAGTACTTC.

DNA of the CDR3: TGTGCCAGCAGCGGCCGGGACAGGACTAATGAAAAACTGTTTTTT. It codes for CASSGRDRTNEKLFF. V usage is TRBV7-9 and J usage is TRBJ1-4; TRBD1 matches at 8 bases. The CDR3 runs 15 residues. Germline V gene lookup returns CDR1 SEHNR and CDR2 FQNEAQ (reference sequence). J lost 2 bases, V lost 5 bases, and 4 bases had no gene match.

The chain uses TRBV12-3 or TRBV12-4 and TRBJ2-7; 7 bases line up with TRBD1. Losses at the gene ends were 3 bases for V and 2 bases for J; bases not matched to a gene: 7. The CDR3 spans 15 residues. The CDR3 loop reads CASSFSGGPTYEQYF. The CDR3 DNA follows: TGTGCCAGCAGTTTCTCAGGGGGTCCTACCTACGAGCAGTACTTC.

The table lists this clonotype with a few counts. The chain employs TRBV7-8 and TRBJ2-1, with 9 bases fitting TRBD2. Germline V gene lookup returns CDR1 SGHVS and CDR2 FQNEAQ. This CDR3 comprises 18 residues. Trimming removed 1 base from V and 10 bases from J; junction bases left unmatched: 17. CDR3 DNA sequence: TGTGCCAGCAGCTTAGTCGCCAGCGGGGGGATACAGGGGAGCGAGCAGTTCTTC. This sequence encodes CASSLVASGGIQGSEQFF. Complete variable domain (other parts from reference TRBV7-8 and TRBJ2-1): GAGVSQSPRYKVAKRGQDVALRCDPISGHVSLFWYQQALGQGPEFLTYFQNEAQLDKSGLPSDRFFAERPEGSVSTLKIQRTQQEDSAVYLCASSLVASGGIQGSEQFFGPGTRLTVL.

A few counts support this clonotype. The CDR3 DNA reads as TGTGCCAGCTCACCGCCGGGAAATGGCTACACCTTC. Protein: CASSPPGNGYTF. The V call is TRBV18, the J call TRBJ1-2; the D is unclear. The CDR3 loop spans 12 amino acids. The germline V gene has CDR1 KGHSH and CDR2 LQKENI. V lost 3 bases to trimming and J lost 6 bases, with 8 bases between them.

As regards this clonotype: Germline is not matched at one junction end, which may reflect a read error. The chain is built from TRBV19 and TRBJ2-6; possibly TRBD1 or TRBD2 for D (5 bases each). There are 18 residues in the CDR3. Germline values: CDR1 LNHDA, CDR2 SQIVND (reference sequence). CDR3 DNA: TGTGCCGGTAGTGGGAGACTAACAGCCTCGTCTGGGGCCAACGCCCTGACTTTC. Protein: CAGSGRLTASSGANALTF. The full variable domain, its missing parts supplied by reference TRBV19 and TRBJ2-6, is DGGITQSPKYLFRKEGQNVTLSCEQNLNHDAMYWYRQDPGQGLRLIYYSQIVNDFQKGDIAEGYSVSREKKESFPLTVTSAQKNPTAFYLCAGSGRLTASSGANALTFGAGSRLTVL.

The CDR3 bases are TGTGCCAGCAGATGGGGGCTAGCACGCGCCACGGGATATGCCGGGGAGCTGTTTTTT. Its translation: CASRWGLARATGYAGELFF. The chain joins TRBV6-2 or TRBV6-3 to TRBJ2-2; D perhaps matches TRBD1 (6 bases). CDR1 MNHEY and CDR2 SVGEGT come from the germline V gene. Trimming took 6 bases from V and 6 from J, leaving 29 bases between them. The CDR3 sequence is 19 residues long.

The table lists this clonotype with a few counts. The chain links TRBV29-1 to TRBJ2-7; D remains ambiguous. Trimming took off 4 bases at V and 0 bases at J, with 10 bases between the two ends. Germline assignment: CDR1 SQVTM and CDR2 ANQGSEA. There are 13 residues in the CDR3. As DNA, the CDR3 is TGCAGCGTTGCTCTTCCGAGCTCCTACGAGCAGTACTTC. This sequence encodes CSVALPSSYEQYF.

This clonotype was observed many times. The rearrangement uses TRBV7-9 and TRBJ1-4; D gene unclear. This CDR3 spans 14 amino acids. The germline V gene has CDR1 SEHNR and CDR2 FQNEAQ (reference sequence). V was trimmed by 1 base and J by 6 bases, leaving 9 bases between them. The CDR3 protein is CASSLVDPDEKLFF. CDR3 coding DNA: TGTGCCAGCAGCTTAGTCGACCCGGATGAAAAACTGTTTTTT.

This chain links TRBV5-6 with TRBJ1-1; a weak D match, TRBD1 (5 bases). V was trimmed by 1 base and J by 0 bases, leaving 19 bases between them. Germline CDR1 is SGHDT and CDR2 is YYEEEE. The length of the CDR3 is 18 residues. In DNA, the CDR3 is TGTGCCAGCAGCTTGTGGGTTTGGGGGAATCACATGAACACTGAAGCTTTCTTT. It specifies CASSLWVWGNHMNTEAFF.

Points on this clonotype: The junction shows a germline mismatch at one end, possibly a read error. The chain links TRBV9 to TRBJ2-7; 14 bases are shared with TRBD2. CDR1 is SGDLS and CDR2 is YYNGEE in the germline V gene. This CDR3 spans 17 amino acids. For the CDR3, the DNA is TGTGCCACCAGCCCCCGCGGGACTAGCGGGAGCGGTGACGAGCAGTACTTC. This encodes CATSPRGTSGSGDEQYF.

The chain has TRBV6-2 or TRBV6-3 and TRBJ2-1; 9 bases align to TRBD2. There are 14 residues in the CDR3. The V gene's germline CDR1 is MNHEY and CDR2 SVGEGT. The V gene end was trimmed by 6 bases and the J gene end by 10 bases; junction bases not matched to a gene: 10. CDR3: CASSERREGGEQFF. The CDR3 region has the DNA TGTGCCAGCAGCGAGAGGCGGGAGGGCGGGGAGCAGTTCTTC.

The chain combines TRBV28 with TRBJ2-1; 8 bases align to TRBD1. TRBJ2-7 matches the DNA end more closely, so the J call is doubtful. The CDR3 length is 18 residues. Per the germline V gene, CDR1 is MDHEN and CDR2 is SYDVKM. This CDR3 is CASPPTPPRTGSSYEQYF. The DNA of the CDR3 is TGTGCCAGCCCACCGACCCCGCCCCGGACAGGGAGTTCCTACGAGCAGTACTTC.

This chain joins TRBV7-9 and TRBJ2-1; 11 bases map to TRBD2. This CDR3 is 16 amino acids long. Germline CDR1 and CDR2: SEHNR and FQNEAQ (reference sequence). The V and J ends lost 2 bases and 6 bases, in that order; junction bases with no gene match: 6. DNA of the CDR3: TGTGCCAGCAGCTTACCGACTAGCGGGGAGAGCAATGAGCAGTTCTTC. Its protein product is CASSLPTSGESNEQFF.

This clonotype showed up just a few times. The rearrangement joins TRBV9 to TRBJ2-2, with 8 bases that match TRBD2. This CDR3 has 16 amino acids. With 4 bases clipped from V and 7 bases from J, the junction kept 12 bases outside the gene matches. CDR1 is SGDLS and CDR2 is YYNGEE in the germline V gene. The CDR3 spells CASSPQSGGVIGELFF. Written as DNA, the CDR3 is TGTGCCAGCAGCCCTCAAAGCGGGGGTGTAATCGGGGAGCTGTTTTTT. The variable domain in full, with the rest retrieved from reference TRBV9 and TRBJ2-2, is DSGVTQTPKHLITATGQRVTLRCSPRSGDLSVYWYQQSLDQGLQFLIQYYNGEERAKGNILERFSAQQFPDLHSELNLSSLELGDSALYFCASSPQSGGVIGELFFGEGSRLTVL.

J is TRBJ2-7 and V is TRBV5-4, with 7 bases aligning to TRBD1. After removal of 4 bases from V and 6 bases from J, the junction contained 16 bases not matched to a gene. The germline gives CDR1 SGHNT, CDR2 YYREEE (reference sequence). The CDR3 is 16 amino acids. CDR3 residues: CASSPGLGDRVVEQYF. The CDR3 nucleotides are TGTGCCAGCAGCCCGGGGTTGGGTGACAGGGTAGTCGAGCAGTACTTC.